The rows below give T cell receptor beta chains drawn from one sample of a study of OX40 agonist ivuxolimab in advanced cancers. Data came from immunoSEQ multiplex PCR; TCRdb stores just in-frame clones and leaves some out. The sample has 60,000 to 70,000 clones; 80% are singletons. Source: CD4+ or CD8+ T cells sorted from blood, taken in a trial of the OX40 agonist ivuxolimab. The receptor set was obtained from an adult with an advanced solid tumor such as melanoma, head and neck, liver or kidney cancer. The CDR3 runs from the conserved cysteine through the conserved F or W. A D gene is named only where the DNA matches it firmly. Not every row has a clone size; where given, it reads once, few, many or a size class.

j_call: TRBJ2-7
d_call: TRBD1
v_call: TRBV11-2
clone_size: NA
cdr3_nt: TGTGCCAGCAGTGGTTCAGGGGGTCGGTACGAGCAGTACTTC
cdr3_aa: CASSGSGGRYEQYF

j_call: TRBJ1-1
d_call: NA
v_call: TRBV6-5
clone_size: NA
cdr3_nt: TGTGCCAGCAGTAACACCGCTGAAGCTTTCTTT
cdr3_aa: CASSNTAEAFF

j_call: TRBJ1-1
d_call: TRBD1
v_call: TRBV5-1
clone_size: once
cdr3_nt: TGCGCCAGCAGCTTGGGGGACAGCTATGAAGCTTTCTTT
cdr3_aa: CASSLGDSYEAFF

j_call: TRBJ1-1
d_call: TRBD1
v_call: TRBV30
clone_size: few
cdr3_nt: TGTGCCTGGAGCCAGACAGGGGATCGCACTGAAGCTTTCTTT
cdr3_aa: CAWSQTGDRTEAFF

j_call: TRBJ2-1
d_call: NA
v_call: TRBV18
clone_size: once
cdr3_nt: TGTGCCAGCTCACCATCCATAGGGGGAGAGACCTACAATGAGCAGTTCTTC
cdr3_aa: CASSPSIGGETYNEQFF

j_call: TRBJ2-5
d_call: TRBD1
v_call: TRBV10-3
clone_size: NA
cdr3_nt: TGTGCCACAGGACCGGGACAGGGATGGGAGACCCAGTACTTC
cdr3_aa: CATGPGQGWETQYF

j_call: TRBJ1-6
d_call: NA
v_call: TRBV28
clone_size: NA
cdr3_nt: TGTGCCAGCATCCCCTTCGGGGGGCCGGGTTCACCCCTCCACTTT
cdr3_aa: CASIPFGGPGSPLHF

j_call: TRBJ2-5
d_call: NA
v_call: TRBV21-1
clone_size: NA
cdr3_nt: TGTGCCAGCAGCGAACGACAGGGACGACGGGGAAAAGAGACCCAGTACTTC
cdr3_aa: CASSERQGRRGKETQYF

j_call: TRBJ2-3
d_call: TRBD2
v_call: TRBV4-3
clone_size: NA
cdr3_nt: TGCGCCAGCAGCCAGCAAGACGTAGCGGGGACTAGCACAGATACGCAGTATTTT
cdr3_aa: CASSQQDVAGTSTDTQYF

j_call: TRBJ2-7
d_call: TRBD1
v_call: TRBV30
clone_size: NA
cdr3_nt: TGTGCCTGGGATATAGGGACAGGGGGCTACGAGCAGTACTTC
cdr3_aa: CAWDIGTGGYEQYF

j_call: TRBJ2-7
d_call: TRBD2
v_call: TRBV18
clone_size: NA
cdr3_nt: TGTGCCAGCTCACCACTAGTCTTAGCGGGGGCTCAATACGAGCAGTACTTC
cdr3_aa: CASSPLVLAGAQYEQYF

j_call: TRBJ1-1
d_call: NA
v_call: TRBV7-2
clone_size: once
cdr3_nt: TGTGCCAGCAGCTTCGGGGGGCCTATGAACACTGAAGCTTTCTTT
cdr3_aa: CASSFGGPMNTEAFF

j_call: TRBJ2-7
d_call: NA
v_call: TRBV14
clone_size: NA
cdr3_nt: TGTGCCAGCAGCCAAGATCAACAGCGAAAGCAGTACTTC
cdr3_aa: CASSQDQQRKQYF

j_call: TRBJ1-4
d_call: NA
v_call: TRBV5-6
clone_size: NA
cdr3_nt: TGTGCCAGCAGCCACCCCCCTCGGTCCTGTAATGAAAAACTGTTTTTT
cdr3_aa: CASSHPPRSCNEKLFF

j_call: TRBJ2-1
d_call: TRBD2
v_call: TRBV14
clone_size: few
cdr3_nt: TGTGCCAGCAGCCGGACTAGCGGGAGCAATGAGCAGTTCTTC
cdr3_aa: CASSRTSGSNEQFF

j_call: TRBJ1-5
d_call: NA
v_call: TRBV10-3
clone_size: NA
cdr3_nt: TGTGCCATCAGTGAAGAGGACGATCAGCCCCAGCATTTT
cdr3_aa: CAISEEDDQPQHF

j_call: TRBJ2-1
d_call: NA
v_call: TRBV9
clone_size: once
cdr3_nt: TGTGCCAGCAGCGAGCAGGACAATGAGCAGTTCTTC
cdr3_aa: CASSEQDNEQFF

j_call: TRBJ1-3
d_call: NA
v_call: TRBV11-1
clone_size: NA
cdr3_nt: TGTGCCAGCAGCCAGACGGCCTCTGGAAACACCATATATTTT
cdr3_aa: CASSQTASGNTIYF

j_call: TRBJ2-2
d_call: NA
v_call: TRBV6-1
clone_size: NA
cdr3_nt: TGTGCCAGCAGTGACAGCGACACCGGGGAGCTGTTTTTT
cdr3_aa: CASSDSDTGELFF

j_call: TRBJ2-5
d_call: TRBD1
v_call: TRBV6-4
clone_size: NA
cdr3_nt: TGTGCCAGCAGTGACTCGGTCGACAGGGCGCAAGAGACCCAGTACTTC
cdr3_aa: CASSDSVDRAQETQYF

j_call: TRBJ2-1
d_call: TRBD2
v_call: TRBV6-5
clone_size: NA
cdr3_nt: TGTGCCAGCAGCCGGACTAGCGGGCCGTACAATGAGCAGTTCTTC
cdr3_aa: CASSRTSGPYNEQFF

j_call: TRBJ1-1
d_call: NA
v_call: TRBV27
clone_size: few
cdr3_nt: TGTGCCAGCAGTCCCCGACAGAAAAACACTGAAGCTTTCTTT
cdr3_aa: CASSPRQKNTEAFF

j_call: TRBJ1-1
d_call: NA
v_call: TRBV2
clone_size: NA
cdr3_nt: TGTGCCAGCAGTGGAGGGCCCGCAGCTTTCTTT
cdr3_aa: CASSGGPAAFF

j_call: TRBJ1-1
d_call: NA
v_call: TRBV19
clone_size: NA
cdr3_nt: TGTGCCAGTAGTACGCAGAGGACAGAGAACACTGAAGCTTTCTTT
cdr3_aa: CASSTQRTENTEAFF

j_call: TRBJ2-5
d_call: NA
v_call: TRBV5-1
clone_size: NA
cdr3_nt: TGCGCCAGCAGCTTGGCCGGGCGACAAGAGACCCAGTACTTC
cdr3_aa: CASSLAGRQETQYF

j_call: TRBJ1-6
d_call: NA
v_call: TRBV15
clone_size: NA
cdr3_nt: TGTGCCACCAGCAGACAGGATGGGTCACCCCTCCACTTT
cdr3_aa: CATSRQDGSPLHF

j_call: TRBJ1-2
d_call: NA
v_call: TRBV6-1
clone_size: NA
cdr3_nt: TGTGCCAGCAGCCTCAGGGGTTTCGACTATGGCTACACCTTC
cdr3_aa: CASSLRGFDYGYTF

j_call: TRBJ2-3
d_call: TRBD2
v_call: TRBV7-9
clone_size: NA
cdr3_nt: TGTGCCAGCAGCTCCAGCGGGGGGTCGGGTACGCAGTATTTT
cdr3_aa: CASSSSGGSGTQYF

j_call: TRBJ1-3
d_call: NA
v_call: TRBV28
clone_size: NA
cdr3_nt: TGTGCCAGCAGTTTACCGGGGTACTCTGGAAACACCATATATTTT
cdr3_aa: CASSLPGYSGNTIYF

j_call: TRBJ2-5
d_call: NA
v_call: TRBV2
clone_size: NA
cdr3_nt: TGTGCCAGCAGCGTTCCCGCAGGGGAGAGGGAGACCCAGTACTTC
cdr3_aa: CASSVPAGERETQYF

j_call: TRBJ2-5
d_call: TRBD2
v_call: TRBV5-1
clone_size: NA
cdr3_nt: TGCGCCAGCAGCCTTAGCGGGGGGCCCCAAGAGACCCAGTACTTC
cdr3_aa: CASSLSGGPQETQYF

j_call: TRBJ1-2
d_call: NA
v_call: TRBV5-1
clone_size: NA
cdr3_nt: TGCGCCAGCAGCCAAAAACCCCAGGGCTTTAACTATGGCTACACCTTC
cdr3_aa: CASSQKPQGFNYGYTF

j_call: TRBJ1-6
d_call: NA
v_call: TRBV5-1
clone_size: NA
cdr3_nt: TGCGCCAGCAGCCCGATTAGGCAGGAGGTGTATGATTCACCCCTCCACTTT
cdr3_aa: CASSPIRQEVYDSPLHF

j_call: TRBJ1-2
d_call: TRBD1
v_call: TRBV5-1
clone_size: NA
cdr3_nt: TGCGCCAGCAGCGATACCGGGACAGGGGTTTATGGCTACACCTTC
cdr3_aa: CASSDTGTGVYGYTF

j_call: TRBJ1-2
d_call: NA
v_call: TRBV29-1
clone_size: NA
cdr3_nt: TGCAGCGTTGTCATACGGGGGAATGAAAACTATGGCTACACCTTC
cdr3_aa: CSVVIRGNENYGYTF